This is a list of T cell receptor beta chains from one sample in a study of blood T cell repertoires in COVID-19. Sequencing used immunoSEQ multiplex PCR; TCRdb keeps in-frame clones, though not all of them. Of 15,000 to 20,000 clones detected, 75% to 90% appear once; the ten largest clones hold around 17%. Sequencing was carried out using peripheral blood. Receptor source: a man aged 50 to 59 with active COVID-19. Both conserved end residues are part of each CDR3. The D gene is left open where the match is weak. Expanded clones are given a class, and other clones once, few, many or no size at all.

cdr3_length d_call j_call clone_size v_call cdr3_aa cdr3_nt
14 . TRBJ1-1 . TRBV5-1 CASSLAGAATEAFF TGCGCCAGCAGCTTGGCAGGGGCGGCCACTGAAGCTTTCTTT
17 . TRBJ2-1 . TRBV19 CASSIAAWATLHNEQFF TGTGCCAGTAGTATAGCGGCATGGGCCACCTTACACAATGAGCAGTTCTTC
14 . TRBJ1-1 . TRBV18 CASSTEIQGTEAFF TGTGCCAGCTCAACGGAGATCCAGGGCACTGAAGCTTTCTTT
18 . TRBJ1-2 few TRBV28 CASSSGSPGDWSFYGYTF TGTGCCAGCAGTTCCGGGTCCCCCGGGGACTGGTCTTTCTATGGCTACACCTTC
14 TRBD1 TRBJ1-1 few TRBV5-1 CASSSGQPNTEAFF TGCGCCAGCAGCTCGGGACAGCCGAACACTGAAGCTTTCTTT
18 TRBD1 TRBJ1-1 . TRBV7-3 CASSSSSGTGLVNTEAFF TGTGCCAGCAGCTCCAGTTCCGGGACAGGACTAGTGAACACTGAAGCTTTCTTT
13 TRBD1 TRBJ1-1 . TRBV4-3 CASSHTGVAEAFF TGCGCCAGCAGCCATACAGGGGTTGCTGAAGCTTTCTTT
14 TRBD1 TRBJ1-6 . TRBV28 CASYPGQGNSPLHF TGTGCCAGCTACCCGGGACAGGGGAATTCACCCCTCCACTTT
11 . TRBJ2-3 . TRBV5-5 CASSLTDTQYF TGTGCCAGCAGCCTGACAGATACGCAGTATTTT
15 . TRBJ2-1 . TRBV3-1/TRBV3-2 CASSWQVSSYNEQFF TGTGCCAGCAGCTGGCAGGTGAGCTCCTACAATGAGCAGTTCTTC
13 TRBD1 TRBJ1-2 . TRBV12-3/TRBV12-4 CASTRDRVYGYTF TGTGCCAGCACCCGGGACAGGGTCTATGGCTACACCTTC
15 . TRBJ1-5 . TRBV28 CASSFINRGGVPQHF TGTGCCAGCAGTTTTATTAATCGCGGCGGTGTCCCCCAGCATTTT
12 . TRBJ2-1 . TRBV6-5 CASSFAGNEQFF TGTGCCAGCAGTTTTGCGGGAAATGAGCAGTTCTTC
15 . TRBJ1-4 . TRBV6-5 CASSSGYGTNEKLFF TGTGCCAGCAGCTCAGGGTATGGAACTAATGAAAAACTGTTTTTT
15 . TRBJ2-7 . TRBV11-2 CASSSLEGFTYEQYF TGTGCCAGCAGTTCCTTGGAGGGGTTTACCTACGAGCAGTACTTC
15 TRBD2 TRBJ2-7 . TRBV6-5 CASSYAGGRSYEQYF TGTGCCAGCAGTTACGCGGGAGGTCGATCCTACGAGCAGTACTTC
15 TRBD2 TRBJ2-3 . TRBV7-2 CASSLGLADTDTQYF TGTGCCAGCAGCCTCGGACTAGCTGACACAGATACGCAGTATTTT
17 . TRBJ2-6 . TRBV24-1 CATSDTRLPSGANVLTF TGTGCCACCAGTGATACTCGACTGCCCTCTGGGGCCAACGTCCTGACTTTC
12 TRBD1 TRBJ2-7 . TRBV6-5 CASSPGQGRQYF TGTGCCAGCAGTCCGGGACAGGGAAGGCAGTACTTC
13 . TRBJ2-7 . TRBV29-1 CSVRWGHSYEQYF TGCAGCGTTAGATGGGGACACTCTTACGAGCAGTACTTC
17 TRBD1 TRBJ2-7 . TRBV5-4 CASSLGGSTGGSYEQYF TGTGCCAGCAGCTTGGGGGGCTCTACAGGGGGCTCCTACGAGCAGTACTTC